The 26 T cell receptor beta chains given below trace back to one sample, sequenced in a study of blood T cell repertoires in COVID-19. The protocol was immunoSEQ multiplex PCR, while the TCRdb copy is restricted to in-frame clones and leaves out a portion. This sample has around 100,000 clones; 85% occur once, and the top ten carry under 15%. Sequenced sample: peripheral blood. The receptors stem from a man aged 45-60 years with active or convalescent COVID-19.

The V call is TRBV3-1 (or the pseudogene TRBV3-2), the J call TRBJ2-6; D possibly corresponds to TRBD1 (6 bases). V lost 4 bases, J lost 3 bases, and 19 bases lay in between. CDR1 is LGHDT, CDR2 YNNKEL, per germline (reference sequence). The CDR3 sequence is 18 residues long. The CDR3 is CASSPPGHVFDGANVLTF. The DNA of the CDR3 is TGTGCCAGCAGCCCTCCGGGACATGTTTTTGATGGGGCCAACGTCCTGACTTTC.

The V gene is TRBV5-1, the J gene TRBJ1-6; 10 bases map to TRBD1. The trim removed 3 bases at V and 7 bases at J, leaving 4 bases unmatched. CDR3 length: 15 residues. Germline V CDR1 and CDR2: SGHRS, YFSETQ. CDR3 bases: TGCGCCAGCAGCTCAGGGACAGGGGTGAATTCACCCCTCCACTTT. It is translated as CASSSGTGVNSPLHF.

The chain is built from TRBV5-1 and TRBJ2-5; D is unclear. This CDR3 has 13 residues. V lost 2 bases and J lost 2, with 7 bases in between. Germline CDR1 is SGHRS and CDR2 is YFSETQ. This chain's CDR3 is CASSFLEQETQYF. The CDR3 nucleotides are TGCGCCAGCAGCTTCCTGGAGCAAGAGACCCAGTACTTC.

V gene TRBV5-1 combines with J gene TRBJ1-4, with D maybe TRBD1 (5 bases). Looked up from germline, CDR1 is SGHRS and CDR2 is YFSETQ. The length of the CDR3 is 19 residues. V was pared by 2 bases and J by 4 bases, with 24 bases between. CDR3 region: CASSFELTGLSPRNEKLFF. DNA of the CDR3: TGCGCCAGCAGCTTCGAACTTACAGGCCTTTCACCGCGTAATGAAAAACTGTTTTTT.

V is TRBV28 and J is TRBJ2-7; TRBD2 matches at 7 bases. The CDR3 has 15 residues. V gave up 2 bases and J gave up 4 bases; unmatched junction bases: 8. Germline CDR1 is MDHEN and CDR2 is SYDVKM. The CDR3 loop reads CASSLGGGYGYEQYF. CDR3 sequence (DNA): TGTGCCAGCAGTTTAGGCGGGGGTTACGGGTACGAGCAGTACTTC.

V is TRBV27 and J is TRBJ1-2; D ambiguous. CDR1 MNHEY and CDR2 SMNVEV come from the germline V gene (reference sequence). V lost 5 bases to trimming and J lost 6 bases, with 16 bases between them. The CDR3 runs to 14 residues. The CDR3 DNA is TGTGCCAGCAGTCCCGGATGGTGGGAGGATGGCTACACCTTC. Translated: CASSPGWWEDGYTF.

The V and J genes are TRBV7-8 and TRBJ1-5; no definite D call. The length of the CDR3 is 14 residues. Trimming shortened V by 1 base and J by 3 bases, and 7 bases separated the two germline ends. Germline assignment: CDR1 SGHVS and CDR2 FQNEAQ. The CDR3 nucleotides are TGTGCCAGCAGCTTAGGGAGGATCAATCAGCCCCAGCATTTT. Amino acids: CASSLGRINQPQHF.

CDR3 amino acids: CASSGTGIYGYTF. CDR3 in DNA: TGTGCCAGCAGCGGAACAGGGATCTATGGCTACACCTTC. The chain recombines TRBV7-9 with TRBJ1-2; a possible D gene is TRBD1 (6 bases). This CDR3 spans 13 amino acids. The V gene's germline CDR1 is SEHNR and CDR2 FQNEAQ (reference sequence). V dropped 5 bases and J dropped 4 bases, with 11 bases sitting between them.

This chain joins TRBV24-1 and TRBJ2-5; TRBD1 agrees at 9 bases. This CDR3 is 14 amino acids long. Germline loops: CDR1 KGHDR, CDR2 SFDVKD. V lost 4 bases, J lost 6 bases, and 5 bases stayed unmatched. CDR3 region: CATSEGQGIKTQYF. As DNA, the CDR3 is TGTGCCACCAGTGAGGGACAGGGAATAAAGACCCAGTACTTC.

This sequence joins TRBV7-9 and TRBJ2-5; TRBD2 might be the D (7 bases). Germline-derived CDR1 and CDR2 are SEHNR and FQNEAQ (reference sequence). Trimming took 5 bases from V and 5 from J, leaving 15 bases between them. The CDR3 spans 14 residues. CDR3 nucleotides: TGTGCCAGCAGCGGGAGGGGGGGAACGGAGACCCAGTACTTC. Its protein is CASSGRGGTETQYF. Full variable domain (remainder filled in from reference TRBV7-9 and TRBJ2-5): DTGVSQNPRHKITKRGQNVTFRCDPISEHNRLYWYRQTLGQGPEFLTYFQNEAQLEKSRLLSDRFSAERPKGSFSTLEIQRTEQGDSAMYLCASSGRGGTETQYFGPGTRLLVL.

DNA for the CDR3: TGTGCCAGCCTAAAACGGGCAGGGGATTCCTACGAGCAGTACTTC. Its protein product is CASLKRAGDSYEQYF. The chain combines TRBV6-5 with TRBJ2-7, with D possibly matching TRBD1 (6 bases). CDR3 size: 15 residues. Per the germline V gene, CDR1 is MNHEY and CDR2 is SVGAGI. V was shortened by 8 bases and J by 1 base, with 18 bases between the two germline ends.

This sequence joins TRBV10-3 and TRBJ1-1; 8 positions agree with TRBD1. The CDR3 length is 14 residues. With 3 bases clipped from V and 6 bases from J, the junction kept 6 bases outside the gene matches. The germline gives CDR1 ENHRY, CDR2 SYGVKD. Here the CDR3 reads CAISEPQGGAEAFF. The CDR3 DNA reads TGTGCCATCAGTGAACCACAGGGGGGAGCTGAAGCTTTCTTT.

The chain combines TRBV6-5 with TRBJ2-7, with D tentatively TRBD2 (6 bases). This CDR3 contains 15 residues. Trimming pared 6 bases from V and 5 bases from J, leaving 20 bases between. Germline V gene lookup returns CDR1 MNHEY and CDR2 SVGAGI. The CDR3 DNA reads as TGTGCCAGCAGCAACCCGGGACCGCGGGGACACGAGCAGTACTTC. Translating gives CASSNPGPRGHEQYF.

V is TRBV18 and J is TRBJ2-1, with 13 bases identical to TRBD2. The CDR3 extends over 15 amino acids. The germline gives CDR1 KGHSH, CDR2 LQKENI. Germline trimming cut 4 bases from V and 8 bases from J; bases unmatched to any gene: 5. DNA of the CDR3: TGTGCCAGCTCACGGACTAGCGGGAGTCAGCATGAGCAGTTCTTC. Protein product: CASSRTSGSQHEQFF.

This chain links TRBV19 with TRBJ2-7, with D maybe TRBD1 (5 bases). CDR1 LNHDA and CDR2 SQIVND come from the germline V gene (reference sequence). This CDR3 spans 13 amino acids. Trimming cost V 1 base and J 3 bases, with 7 bases left between them. The DNA for the CDR3 is TGTGCCAGTAGTATAGGGACAATCTACGAGCAGTACTTC. Protein sequence: CASSIGTIYEQYF.

The chain is built from TRBV6-5 and TRBJ1-1, with D perhaps TRBD1 (6 bases). CDR3 size: 14 residues. The V and J ends lost 8 bases and 4 bases respectively, with 17 bases between them. CDR1 is MNHEY and CDR2 is SVGAGI in the germline V gene. The CDR3 is CASQAGGAGTEAFF. CDR3 DNA: TGTGCCAGCCAGGCTGGGGGGGCTGGCACTGAAGCTTTCTTT.

V and J are TRBV5-1 and TRBJ2-7; TRBD1 aligns across 8 bases. Germline CDR1 SGHRS, CDR2 YFSETQ. This CDR3 comprises 15 residues. The V segment lost 5 bases and the J segment 2 bases; nucleotides outside the gene matches: 9. For the CDR3, the DNA is TGCGCCAGCAGGGCCGGGACAGGACCTACCTACGAGCAGTACTTC. Its protein is CASRAGTGPTYEQYF.

This clone occurred once. V gene TRBV3-1 (or the pseudogene TRBV3-2) combines with J gene TRBJ2-1; TRBD2 matches at 11 bases. The germline V gene has CDR1 LGHDT and CDR2 YNNKEL (reference sequence). The CDR3 runs 15 residues. J lost 9 bases, V lost 0 bases, and 4 bases had no gene match. The CDR3 loop reads CASSQDTSGSLEQFF. DNA for the CDR3: TGTGCCAGCAGCCAAGACACTAGCGGGAGTCTTGAGCAGTTCTTC.

V gene TRBV5-1 combines with J gene TRBJ2-7, with 7 bases fitting TRBD1. CDR1 is SGHRS and CDR2 is YFSETQ in the germline V gene. This CDR3 comprises 16 residues. After removal of 0 bases from V and 0 bases from J, the junction contained 6 bases not matched to a gene. Written as DNA, the CDR3 is TGCGCCAGCAGCTTGGCAGGGACAGCTAGCTCCTACGAGCAGTACTTC. It specifies CASSLAGTASSYEQYF.

The chain uses TRBV19 and TRBJ2-1; the D gene is possibly TRBD2 (5 bases). In germline, CDR1 is LNHDA, CDR2 SQIVND (reference sequence). V was pared by 5 bases and J by 5 bases, with 10 bases between. The CDR3 sequence is 13 residues long. CDR3 amino acids: CASSRRDNNEQFF. DNA of the CDR3: TGTGCCAGTAGTCGCCGGGATAACAATGAGCAGTTCTTC.

The V gene is TRBV5-1, the J gene TRBJ1-1; D is undetermined. Trimming removed 2 bases from V and 1 base from J, with 15 bases in between. In germline, CDR1 is SGHRS, CDR2 YFSETQ. This CDR3 is built from 16 residues. This CDR3 is CASSFGLGGSNTEAFF. CDR3 DNA: TGCGCCAGCAGCTTCGGGTTGGGAGGGTCGAACACTGAAGCTTTCTTT. Based on the CDR3 plus reference TRBV5-1 and TRBJ1-1, the full variable domain is KAGVTQTPRYLIKTRGQQVTLSCSPISGHRSVSWYQQTPGQGLQFLFEYFSETQRNKGNFPGRFSGRQFSNSRSEMNVSTLELGDSALYLCASSFGLGGSNTEAFFGQGTRLTVV.

The chain combines TRBV19 with TRBJ2-2; the match to TRBD2 covers 9 bases. Germline values: CDR1 LNHDA, CDR2 SQIVND (reference sequence). The CDR3 sequence is 14 residues long. V lost 6 bases and J lost 1; bases outside the gene matches: 0. Here the CDR3 reads CASRTSGNTGELFF. The DNA of the CDR3 is TGTGCCAGTAGGACTAGCGGGAACACCGGGGAGCTGTTTTTT.

The chain carries TRBV7-2 and TRBJ1-1; D unclear. Trimming cost V 3 bases and J 1 base, with 3 bases left between them. The germline V gene has CDR1 SGHTA and CDR2 FQGNSA. The CDR3 extends over 12 amino acids. CDR3 sequence: CASSFQNTEAFF. In DNA form, the CDR3 reads TGTGCCAGCAGCTTCCAGAACACTGAAGCTTTCTTT.

The CDR3 bases are TGTGCCAGCAGCTCCCGACCAACCAGGGATAACGCAACTAATGAAAAACTGTTTTTT. Translation gives CASSSRPTRDNATNEKLFF. V and J are TRBV7-9 and TRBJ1-4; possibly TRBD1 for D (5 bases). Germline V gene lookup returns CDR1 SEHNR and CDR2 FQNEAQ (reference sequence). This CDR3 has 19 amino acids. V was trimmed by 4 bases and J by 0 bases, leaving 21 bases between them. The variable domain in full, completed from reference TRBV7-9 and TRBJ1-4, reads DTGVSQNPRHKITKRGQNVTFRCDPISEHNRLYWYRQTLGQGPEFLTYFQNEAQLEKSRLLSDRFSAERPKGSFSTLEIQRTEQGDSAMYLCASSSRPTRDNATNEKLFFGSGTQLSVL.

The chain uses TRBV19 and TRBJ1-1; 7 positions agree with TRBD1. There are 13 residues in the CDR3. The junction had 10 bases not matched to a gene; V was cut back by 10 bases and J by 5 bases. CDR1 is LNHDA, CDR2 SQIVND, per germline (reference sequence). CDR3 in DNA: TGTGCCACTACCCGACAGGGAGGAACTGAAGCTTTCTTT. Its translation: CATTRQGGTEAFF.

The DNA of the CDR3 is TGTGCCTGGCGGGGGGGCTCCTATGGCTACACCTTC. It is translated as CAWRGGSYGYTF. J is TRBJ1-2 and V is TRBV30, with D possibly TRBD1 on 6 matching bases. The CDR3 is 12 amino acids. V lost 5 bases, J lost 4 bases, and 11 bases lay in between. Germline V lookup: CDR1 GTSNPN, CDR2 SVGIG (reference sequence). Looking up the rest from reference TRBV30 and TRBJ1-2 gives the full variable domain: SQTIHQWPATLVQPVGSPLSLECTVEGTSNPNLYWYRQAAGRGLQLLFYSVGIGQISSEVPQNLSASRPQDRQFILSSKKLLLSDSGFYLCAWRGGSYGYTFGSGTRLTVV.